Listed below are T cell receptor beta chains from one sample, sequenced in a study of beta chain features in type 1 diabetes. TCRdb's table, derived via immunoSEQ multiplex PCR, lists solely in-frame clones and lacks some. The table shows about 710,000 clones, with more than 13% occurring only once. Sequencing was done on a sample of naive CD4+ T cells from blood. The receptors originated from a man aged 18 to 35 with type 1 diabetes. Each CDR3 is given with its conserved first and last residue. Each record gives: J gene, clone size, V gene, D gene, CDR3 protein, CDR3 DNA. D genes are given only for firm matches. Clone size is given for some rows only: seen once, a few or many times, or a class if the clone is expanded.

j_gene: TRBJ2-1; abundance: few; v_gene: TRBV9; d_gene: .; CDR3aa: CASSVGGNSYNEQFF; CDR3nt: TGTGCCAGCAGCGTAGGAGGCAACTCCTACAATGAGCAGTTCTTC
j_gene: TRBJ2-7; abundance: .; v_gene: TRBV27; d_gene: .; CDR3aa: CASSLFPDRNYEQYF; CDR3nt: TGTGCCAGCAGTTTATTTCCGGACCGGAACTACGAGCAGTACTTC
j_gene: TRBJ1-5; abundance: few; v_gene: TRBV5-6; d_gene: .; CDR3aa: CASSLARVSYSSNQPQHF; CDR3nt: TGTGCCAGCAGCTTGGCCCGGGTCAGCTACTCAAGCAATCAGCCCCAGCATTTT
j_gene: TRBJ2-4; abundance: .; v_gene: TRBV9; d_gene: .; CDR3aa: CASSVAWTNF; CDR3nt: TGTGCCAGCAGCGTAGCTTGGACCAACTTC
j_gene: TRBJ1-4; abundance: .; v_gene: TRBV7-2; d_gene: .; CDR3aa: CASSPNGQEKLFF; CDR3nt: TGTGCCAGCAGCCCAAATGGACAGGAAAAACTGTTTTTT
j_gene: TRBJ2-1; abundance: .; v_gene: TRBV30; d_gene: .; CDR3aa: CAWNFGGDPKVRFF; CDR3nt: TGTGCCTGGAATTTTGGCGGGGACCCGAAGGTTAGGTTCTTC
j_gene: TRBJ2-7; abundance: .; v_gene: TRBV6-5; d_gene: TRBD2; CDR3aa: CASRRLADSYEQYF; CDR3nt: TGTGCCAGCCGAAGACTAGCGGACAGCTACGAGCAGTACTTC
j_gene: TRBJ1-2; abundance: .; v_gene: TRBV5-1; d_gene: .; CDR3aa: CASSLDARTHNYGYTF; CDR3nt: TGCGCCAGCAGCTTGGACGCGCGGACACATAACTATGGCTACACCTTC
j_gene: TRBJ1-3; abundance: .; v_gene: TRBV11-2; d_gene: .; CDR3aa: CASGKTALTGNTIYF; CDR3nt: TGTGCCTCGGGGAAGACCGCGCTTACTGGAAACACCATATATTTT
j_gene: TRBJ1-4; abundance: few; v_gene: TRBV6-5; d_gene: TRBD1; CDR3aa: CASSRQGTNEKLFF; CDR3nt: TGTGCCAGCAGCCGACAGGGGACTAATGAAAAACTGTTTTTT